Below are 20 T cell receptor beta chains sequenced from a single sample in a study of Tregs in tolerant kidney transplant recipients. The data were produced by immunoSEQ multiplex PCR, yet TCRdb's version contains in-frame clones alone and is incomplete. This sample carries 110,000 or so clones, almost 95% of them seen once, and the ten largest clones take over 0.5%. Source material: CD4+ T cells from blood. These receptor sequences come from a human donor in good health.

The genes are TRBV15 and TRBJ2-2; D is undetermined. Trimming stripped 0 bases from V and 5 bases from J, with 4 bases between. The germline V gene has CDR1 LNHNV and CDR2 YYDKDF (reference sequence). The CDR3 loop spans 13 amino acids. The CDR3 DNA is TGTGCCACCAGCAGAGATGGTACCGGGGAGCTGTTTTTT. It yields the protein CATSRDGTGELFF.

The chain uses TRBV6-6 and TRBJ1-2; D ambiguous. Looked up from germline, CDR1 is MNHNY and CDR2 is SVGAGI (reference sequence). The CDR3 extends over 14 amino acids. V lost 0 bases, J lost 8 bases, and 13 bases lay in between. CDR3 nucleotides: TGTGCCAGCAGTTACTCGCGAGGAAGGCGGGGCTACACCTTC. Translated, it gives CASSYSRGRRGYTF.

The chain couples TRBV25-1 to TRBJ1-6; D may be TRBD1 (5 bases). Germline CDR1 reads MGHDK; CDR2 reads SYGVNS. CDR3 size: 13 residues. V lost 8 bases, J lost 5 bases, and 10 bases lay in between. Here the CDR3 reads CASQTVNNSPLHF. The CDR3 DNA is TGTGCCAGCCAGACAGTCAATAATTCACCCCTCCACTTT.

The chain uses TRBV18 and TRBJ2-7; D remains unclear. Germline V CDR1 and CDR2: KGHSH, LQKENI. V lost 3 bases and J 6 bases, leaving 18 bases between the germline ends. This CDR3 is 15 amino acids long. Here the CDR3 reads CASSPRWTSPGEQYF. The CDR3 nucleotides read TGTGCCAGCTCACCCCGCTGGACCTCCCCAGGCGAGCAGTACTTC.

The genes are TRBV6-5 and TRBJ2-2, with 9 nucleotides matching TRBD1. CDR1 and CDR2 from the germline V gene are MNHEY and SVGAGI. V lost 6 bases to trimming and J lost 9 bases; unmatched junction nucleotides: 5. The CDR3 consists of 13 residues. CDR3 sequence: CASRRQGVWELFF. The CDR3 coding sequence is TGTGCCAGCAGAAGACAGGGGGTTTGGGAGCTGTTTTTT.

The rearrangement links TRBV6-5 to TRBJ2-7, with D uncertain. Germline V gives CDR1 MNHEY, CDR2 SVGAGI. This CDR3 region has 14 residues. Trimming stripped 2 bases from V and 2 bases from J, with 10 bases between. The CDR3 nucleotides are TGTGCCAGCAGTTACGGGCATCAGACCTACGAGCAGTACTTC. This encodes CASSYGHQTYEQYF.

The genes are TRBV5-4 and TRBJ2-7; 8 nucleotides agree with TRBD2. The CDR3 runs to 15 residues. Trimming cost V 4 bases and J 3 bases; bases outside gene matches: 9. CDR1 and CDR2 from the germline V gene are SGHNT and YYREEE (reference sequence). The chain's CDR3 is CASSPRGGPGYEQYF. As DNA, the CDR3 is TGTGCCAGCAGCCCCCGGGGGGGGCCGGGCTACGAGCAGTACTTC.

This clone was found once. The chain employs TRBV5-1 and TRBJ2-5, with D possibly TRBD2 on 7 matching bases. Germline CDR1 reads SGHRS; CDR2 reads YFSETQ. V was pared by 4 bases and J by 6 bases, with 28 bases between. This CDR3 contains 18 residues. The CDR3 loop reads CASSDPSYMGGGRKTQYF. The CDR3 DNA reads TGCGCCAGCAGCGATCCTTCTTACATGGGAGGGGGTCGGAAGACCCAGTACTTC.

The chain is built from TRBV5-4 and TRBJ1-1; 9 nucleotides match TRBD1. The CDR3 extends over 14 amino acids. V lost 4 bases to trimming and J lost 6 bases; unmatched junction nucleotides: 7. CDR1 and CDR2 from the germline V gene are SGHNT and YYREEE (reference sequence). The chain's CDR3 is CASSPRDRVAEAFF. CDR3 nucleotide sequence: TGTGCCAGCAGCCCACGGGACAGGGTGGCTGAAGCTTTCTTT.

This clone was detected once. This chain connects TRBV27 to TRBJ1-3, with D maybe TRBD1 (6 bases). Trimming shortened V by 6 bases and J by 3 bases, and 18 bases separated the two germline ends. Germline assignment: CDR1 MNHEY and CDR2 SMNVEV (reference sequence). CDR3 length: 16 amino acids. The CDR3: CASRSLPGAGGNTIYF. CDR3 bases: TGTGCCAGCAGATCTCTCCCAGGGGCTGGTGGAAACACCATATATTTT.

CDR3 in DNA: TGTGCCACCAGCAGAGACCCGCGGGCAGGGGCCCGCTATGGCTACACCTTC. Translation: CATSRDPRAGARYGYTF. The V call is TRBV15, the J call TRBJ1-2, with D possibly matching TRBD1 (6 bases). From germline, CDR1 is LNHNV and CDR2 YYDKDF (reference sequence). This CDR3 is built from 17 residues. V was cut by 0 bases and J by 4 bases, with 18 bases left in between.

The chain is built from TRBV18 and TRBJ2-7; D ambiguous. V lost 6 bases and J 0 bases, leaving 12 bases between the germline ends. Germline V gives CDR1 KGHSH, CDR2 LQKENI. The CDR3 runs 14 residues. CDR3: CASSGSADSYEQYF. The CDR3 DNA sequence: TGTGCCAGCTCGGGCTCTGCGGACTCCTACGAGCAGTACTTC.

V and J are TRBV18 and TRBJ1-1, with unresolved D. The CDR3 totals 13 residues. CDR1 and CDR2 from the germline V gene are KGHSH and LQKENI. Trimming removed 4 bases at V and 1 base at J, with 7 bases between. CDR3 residues: CASSLSGNTEAFF. The CDR3 DNA is TGTGCCAGCTCACTCTCAGGGAACACTGAAGCTTTCTTT.

A remark on this clone: One end of the junction fails to match germline, which may point to a read error. This rearrangement joins TRBV6-5 to TRBJ2-2; 7 bases fit TRBD2. The CDR3 totals 14 residues. Germline lookup yields CDR1 MNHEY and CDR2 SVGAGI. CDR3 protein: CAGSYGLAAGELFF. The CDR3 coding sequence is TGTGCCGGCAGTTACGGGCTAGCGGCAGGGGAGCTGTTTTTT.

The chain has TRBV6-5 and TRBJ2-7; D ambiguous. Looked up from germline, CDR1 is MNHEY and CDR2 is SVGAGI. The CDR3 length is 13 residues. V gave up 0 bases and J gave up 5 bases, with 8 bases separating them. The CDR3 spells CASSYSRKNEQYF. CDR3 DNA sequence: TGTGCCAGCAGTTACTCGAGGAAGAACGAGCAGTACTTC.

The rearrangement uses TRBV5-1 and TRBJ2-5; 7 positions match TRBD2. This CDR3 has 14 residues. J lost 1 base, V lost 3 bases, and 3 bases had no gene match. Germline values: CDR1 SGHRS, CDR2 YFSETQ. DNA for the CDR3: TGCGCCAGCAGCTCGGGACTAATCCAAGAGACCCAGTACTTC. Amino acids: CASSSGLIQETQYF.

This chain uses TRBV9 with TRBJ1-1, with a weak D call TRBD1 (6 bases). Germline assignment: CDR1 SGDLS and CDR2 YYNGEE. This CDR3 has 14 amino acids. The V end was cut by 3 bases, the J end by 5 bases, with 14 bases between. CDR3 protein: CASSGAGGGTEAFF. The CDR3 DNA reads TGTGCCAGCAGCGGTGCCGGGGGCGGGACTGAAGCTTTCTTT.

The V gene is TRBV10-3, the J gene TRBJ2-1, with 11 bases identical to TRBD2. The junction had 3 bases not matched to a gene; V was cut back by 6 bases and J by 5 bases. Germline assignment: CDR1 ENHRY and CDR2 SYGVKD. The CDR3 has 14 amino acids. The CDR3 sequence is CAIRPSGRNNEQFF. The CDR3 DNA reads as TGTGCCATCAGGCCTAGCGGGAGGAACAATGAGCAGTTCTTC.

The chain couples TRBV12-5 to TRBJ2-5, with 14 bases identical to TRBD2. V was clipped by 5 bases and J by 1 base; unmatched bases: 3. This CDR3 spans 16 amino acids. The V gene's germline CDR1 is LGHNT and CDR2 FRNRAP. The CDR3 bases are TGTGCTAGTGGTCAGGGACTAGCGGGGGCCCAAGAGACCCAGTACTTC. Amino acids: CASGQGLAGAQETQYF. Full variable domain (remainder filled in from reference TRBV12-5 and TRBJ2-5): DARVTQTPRHKVTEMGQEVTMRCQPILGHNTVFWYRQTMMQGLELLAYFRNRAPLDDSGMPKDRFSAEMPDATLATLKIQPSEPRDSAVYFCASGQGLAGAQETQYFGPGTRLLVL.

CDR3 sequence: CARGPGQRGETQYF. DNA for the CDR3: TGTGCCAGGGGTCCGGGACAACGGGGAGAGACCCAGTACTTC. The chain links TRBV2 to TRBJ2-5, with a possible D match to TRBD1 (6 bases). CDR1 and CDR2 (germline): SNHLY, FYNNEI. V was trimmed by 9 bases and J by 4 bases, leaving 18 bases between them. The CDR3 has 14 residues.